The rows below give T cell receptor beta chains drawn from one sample of a study of beta chain features in type 1 diabetes. Repertoires were generated with immunoSEQ multiplex PCR, while TCRdb's copy carries only in-frame clones and drops some. The table includes some 410,000 clones, 9.5% to 12% detected once. The sequenced material came from naive CD4+ T cells from blood. The source is a woman under 30 in good health. Both conserved end residues are part of each CDR3. D genes are given only for firm matches. The size entry is marked missing in some rows and otherwise reads once, few, many or a size class.

d_call j_call clone_size v_call cdr3_nt cdr3_aa
NA TRBJ2-5 NA TRBV2 TGTGCCAGCAGGGTGATCGGGGCCCAAGAGACCCAGTACTTC CASRVIGAQETQYF
NA TRBJ2-3 NA TRBV11-2 TGTGCCAGCAGCTTTGCACTAGCCACAGATACGCAGTATTTT CASSFALATDTQYF
NA TRBJ2-4 NA TRBV13 TGTGCCAGCAGCTTAGGGGCGGAGGTCGCCAAAAACATTCAGTACTTC CASSLGAEVAKNIQYF
NA TRBJ2-6 NA TRBV4-3 TGCGCCAGCAGCCAAGATCGGTTCAGGCAAAACTCTGGGGCCAACGTCCTGACTTTC CASSQDRFRQNSGANVLTF
TRBD2 TRBJ2-1 few TRBV7-3 TGTGCCAGCAGCACTAGCGGGAGGGCCAATGAGCAGTTCTTC CASSTSGRANEQFF
TRBD1 TRBJ2-7 few TRBV7-2 TGTGCCAGCAGTTCGCCGGGACAGGGGAACGAGCAGTACTTC CASSSPGQGNEQYF
TRBD1 TRBJ1-2 few TRBV7-8 TGTGCCAGCAGCCCCCGGACAGGCTGGAATGGCTACACCTTC CASSPRTGWNGYTF
NA TRBJ2-4 NA TRBV4-2 TGTGCCAGCAGCCTTTCAGGGGAAGCTATTCAGTACTTC CASSLSGEAIQYF
NA TRBJ2-3 NA TRBV30 TGTGCCTGGAGTGATGCCTGGACTTTGAGCACAGATACGCAGTATTTT CAWSDAWTLSTDTQYF
NA TRBJ1-2 few TRBV7-2 TGTGCCAGCAGCTTAGTGGTGGGGACCTATGGCTACACCTTC CASSLVVGTYGYTF
NA TRBJ2-7 NA TRBV5-1 TGCGCCAGCAGCTTGGGACACCCCCGGGACGAGCAGTACTTC CASSLGHPRDEQYF
TRBD1 TRBJ1-2 once TRBV28 TGTGCCTGCAGTTTAGGTTATGTTGTAGGACAGGGGTACACCTTC CACSLGYVVGQGYTF
NA TRBJ1-2 NA TRBV7-2 TGTGCCAGCAGCTTCCCAGGGGTCCTAACCACTAACTATGGCTACACCTTC CASSFPGVLTTNYGYTF
TRBD2 TRBJ2-3 NA TRBV4-3 TGCGCCAGCAGCCGTGGGACTAGCGGGAGACAAAGCACAGATACGCAGTATTTT CASSRGTSGRQSTDTQYF
NA TRBJ2-1 few TRBV7-2 TGTGCCAGCAGCCCGGGACACATATACAATGAGCAGTTCTTC CASSPGHIYNEQFF
NA TRBJ2-1 few TRBV4-1 TGCGCCAGCAGCTCAACGCTCCAACTGGGTTACAATGAGCAGTTCTTC CASSSTLQLGYNEQFF
NA TRBJ2-1 NA TRBV12-5 TGTGCTAGTGGTTCTTCTGAGCAGTTCTTC CASGSSEQFF
NA TRBJ2-6 few TRBV29-1 TGCAGCGTTGCGTCTTCCTGGGCTGGGGCCAACGTCCTGACTTTC CSVASSWAGANVLTF
TRBD1 TRBJ1-5 few TRBV19 TGTGCCACCTCACCGGACAGGACCCGCAATCAGCCCCAGCATTTT CATSPDRTRNQPQHF
TRBD1 TRBJ2-1 NA TRBV5-4 TGTGCTAGCAGCCGGGACAGGGTTCGCAATGAGCAGTTCTTC CASSRDRVRNEQFF
NA TRBJ1-6 NA TRBV6-1 TGTGCCAGCAGAAGACCGGGGTCCGCTGATTCACCCCTCCACTTT CASRRPGSADSPLHF
NA TRBJ1-6 NA TRBV5-1 TGCGCCAGCAGCTTGGTGGTTCCCGGGGCTAGCGGTTCACCCCTCCACTTT CASSLVVPGASGSPLHF
NA TRBJ1-3 NA TRBV27 TGTGCCAGCAGTTTAGGCGTCGGAGGGAACACCATATATTTT CASSLGVGGNTIYF
NA TRBJ1-3 many TRBV29-1 TGCAGCGCTCAGACTGGAAACACCATATATTTT CSAQTGNTIYF
NA TRBJ1-5 NA TRBV21-1 TGTGCCAGCAGCCGCCGGGACAGGGGAATGGGGAGTCAGCCCCAGCATTTT CASSRRDRGMGSQPQHF
NA TRBJ1-2 few TRBV15 TGTGCCACCAGTTGGAGCAACTATGGCTACACCTTC CATSWSNYGYTF
NA TRBJ1-6 NA TRBV30 TGTGCCTGGAGTGTACGAGGAGGAAATTCACCCCTCCACTTT CAWSVRGGNSPLHF
TRBD1 TRBJ2-3 NA TRBV29-1 TGCAGCGCCGGGGACAGTACAGATACGCAGTATTTT CSAGDSTDTQYF
TRBD2 TRBJ2-1 NA TRBV9 TGTGCCAGCAGCGTAGCGCCCAGCGGGAGTCTACCTGAGCAGTTCTTC CASSVAPSGSLPEQFF
TRBD1 TRBJ1-2 few TRBV5-1 TGCGCCAGCAGGCCGGCCGGGACAGCCTATGGCTACACCTTC CASRPAGTAYGYTF
NA TRBJ2-1 few TRBV5-1 TGCGCCAGCAGCTTCCGGGCGGACTCCTCCTACAATGAGCAGTTCTTC CASSFRADSSYNEQFF
NA TRBJ1-1 NA TRBV18 TGTGCCAGCTCGTCTGACAGTAACACTGAAGCTTTCTTT CASSSDSNTEAFF
TRBD2 TRBJ2-5 NA TRBV7-9 TGTGCCAGCAGCTTAGTCCTGGGGAGGGCCCAGTACTTC CASSLVLGRAQYF
TRBD2 TRBJ2-1 few TRBV9 TGTGCCAGCAGCGTAGCGGGTAGCGGGACATTCTCCTACAATGAGCAGTTCTTC CASSVAGSGTFSYNEQFF
NA TRBJ2-1 NA TRBV7-6 TGTGCCAGCAGCCCAGGGATCCCCTCATACAATGAGCAGTTCTTC CASSPGIPSYNEQFF
NA TRBJ1-1 NA TRBV15 TGTGCCACCAGCAGAGATTCCGGGTCGGGGAACACTGAAGCTTTCTTT CATSRDSGSGNTEAFF
NA TRBJ1-5 few TRBV4-2 TGTGCCAGCAGCTGGGACCGGACCGGGCCCCAGCATTTT CASSWDRTGPQHF